Detailed here is one TCR beta chain. The specificity of this receptor is unknown. There are no base qualities to consult, and no much larger clone falls within one base. The entry originates in a study of healthy donors' naive CD4 and CD8 T cells (dated by TCRdb to the mid-2010s). Background for the entire study: The donors were selected to cover three age groups of six people each (20-25, 40-50 and 60-70 years), had a mean age of about 47, and were half female. For TCR alpha, a new primer set was designed to cover all functional IMGT alpha gene variants, and all other steps followed the beta-chain workflow. To examine how TCR variation is linked to lineage commitment, the study sequenced rearranged TCR alpha and beta chains from naive CD4+ and CD8+ T cells. Peripheral blood mononuclear cells were obtained from 18 unrelated, healthy individuals. Donors were HLA-typed by sequencing at HLA-A, -B, -C, -DRB1, -DQB1 and -DPB1 using the SBTexcellerator protocol, an ABI3130xl analyzer and SBTengine software. Results and caveats for the whole study, not just this receptor: The study did not directly address whether homeostatic proliferation of naive T cells might have biased the repertoire. V genes, J genes and CDR3 charge together appeared to explain around 13% of CD4/CD8 propensity variance, in a largely additive manner. Most V and J gene segments were reportedly biased between naive CD4+ and CD8+ cells, consistently across donors and independent of HLA genotype. In both chains, CD4+ lineage was linked to a positively charged CDR3, whereas CD8+ lineage was linked to a negatively charged CDR3. Alpha and beta chains were sequenced in bulk and could not be paired, so combined chain effects were not evaluated.

These reads were obtained on a 454 GS FLX Titanium. A previously published linear amplification protocol was used to build TCR libraries from about 500 ng of total RNA. Sequencing was carried out on the Roche/454 Genome Sequencer using Titanium chemistry. The authors' pipeline ran thus. From about 5 of the healthy donors, 70,000 to 85,000 rearranged TCR alpha transcripts were sequenced. Duplicate transcripts were dropped, and unique TCR clonotypes were identified by the CDR3 junction according to IMGT nomenclature. Using logistic regression in R 2.13.0, the researchers modeled CD4 versus CD8 status as a function of V and J genes, with an adjustment for donor effects and a Bonferroni correction for multiple testing. Starting from the raw public reads, TCRdb applied fastp trimming at Q25, assembled clones with MiXCR and retained in-frame beta chains. Every distinct CDR3 protein forms one entry, paired with its most common genes and DNA. TCRdb, rather than the study authors, made the V and J calls. The sample contains 150,000 to 200,000 distinct CDR3 sequences, about 70% of them found a single time. 2% to 2.5% of the sample belongs to the ten largest clones.

Cells with a CD4+CD8-CD45RO-CD45RA+ profile were isolated by FACS and defined as naive CD4+ T cells, and those with a CD8+CD4-CD45RA+CD27bright profile were defined as naive CD8+ T cells. Antibodies against CD4 (RPA-T4), CD8 (SK1), CD27 (O323), CD45RA (HI100) and CD45RO (UCHL1) were used for sorting. The source material was naive CD4+ and CD8+ T cells sorted from blood, pooled from several donors. Sample cell subset or site, as interpreted from the label and publication: FACS-sorted naive CD4+ (CD45RO-CD45RA+) and naive CD8+ (CD45RA+CD27bright) T cells. This TCR derives from a pool of human donors in good health; the sample pools cells from several healthy donors.

The CDR3 corresponds to CSVGASGSEQYF. The DNA sequence is TGCAGCGTTGGGGCTAGCGGGAGCGAGCAGTACTTC. The chain is made from TRBV29-1 and TRBJ2-7; TRBD2 matches 10 bases in the middle. The CDR3 runs 12 amino acids, cysteine and phenylalanine included. The kept DNA is CDR3 alone, 36 bases in frame from the first base. CDR1 and CDR2 are read off the germline V gene as SQVTM and ANQGSEA. Trimming accounts for 4 bases at V and 6 bases at J, while the number of junction bases matched to no gene is 3.